Listed here are 14 T cell receptor beta chains from one sample, sequenced in a study of vaccination and CD4 T cells after COVID-19 (dated by TCRdb to 2022 to 2024). Receptors were amplified or captured by PCR. Sequenced using an Illumina iSeq 100. DNA from cultured CD4+ T cells underwent TCR sequencing with the Oncomine TCR Beta short-read assay at the Johns Hopkins FTIC core. TCRdb itself trimmed the public reads at Q25 with fastp, ran MiXCR and retained productive beta chains. Identical CDR3 proteins give one entry, which carries the most common genes and DNA. This sample comprises 12,000 to 15,000 distinct CDR3 sequences, around 56% of them detected only once. Of the sample, approximately 12% falls within the top ten clones. Their antigens remain unidentified. The treatment or condition tag for this specimen amounts to: roughly 10-day PBMC culture with coronavirus spike peptide pools or control peptides (ViraFEST assay).

The source material was CD4+ T cells from blood, cultured in vitro. Receptor source: a human donor who had recovered from COVID-19.

The V call is TRBV20-1, the J call TRBJ2-7; either TRBD1 or TRBD2 may supply D (5 bases each). The CDR3 sequence is 15 residues long. Per the germline V gene, CDR1 is DFQATT and CDR2 is SNEGSKA (reference sequence). V was clipped by 0 bases and J by 7 bases, with 19 bases between them. CDR3 nucleotides: TGCAGTGCTAGAGATATTAGCCAGGGTCGAGGGGAGCAGTACTTC. Translation: CSARDISQGRGEQYF.

The chain recombines TRBV7-3 with TRBJ2-3, with 8 bases matching TRBD2. The CDR3 sequence is 12 residues long. Germline trimming cut 5 bases from V and 9 bases from J; bases unmatched to any gene: 4. Germline lookup yields CDR1 SGHTA and CDR2 FQGTGA. CDR3 sequence (DNA): TGTGCCAGCAGCCCATCTAGCGGGACGCAGTATTTT. Protein product: CASSPSSGTQYF.

The chain links TRBV19 to TRBJ2-2, with D perhaps matching TRBD1 or TRBD2 (5 bases each). The ends were cut back, 10 bases at V and 5 bases at J, with 20 bases in the middle. This CDR3 region has 15 residues. From germline, CDR1 is LNHDA and CDR2 SQIVND (reference sequence). CDR3 region: CAIRGRGRGTGELFF. The DNA of the CDR3 is TGTGCCATAAGAGGGCGAGGAAGGGGAACCGGGGAGCTGTTTTTT.

This chain links TRBV28 with TRBJ2-3; the D gene could be TRBD1 or TRBD2 (6 bases each). The CDR3 sequence is 19 residues long. The germline gives CDR1 MDHEN, CDR2 SYDVKM. The germline V and J ends were trimmed by 5 bases and 5 bases, with 29 bases remaining between them. CDR3 sequence (DNA): TGTGCCAGCAGTAACATGGGTCATCGGGGGCCGGGGTTAGAAGATACGCAGTATTTT. It translates to CASSNMGHRGPGLEDTQYF.

This sequence joins TRBV7-3 and TRBJ2-1; 7 nucleotides agree with TRBD2. Losses at the gene ends were 2 bases for V and 3 bases for J; bases not matched to a gene: 4. Germline V gene sequence: CDR1 SGHTA, CDR2 FQGTGA. The CDR3 has 15 residues. The CDR3 DNA sequence: TGTGCCAGCAGCTTATTAGGCGGGAGCTACAATGAGCAGTTCTTC. The encoded protein is CASSLLGGSYNEQFF.

The rearrangement uses TRBV28 and TRBJ1-5; D is unclear. V was clipped by 0 bases and J by 2 bases, with 11 bases between them. This CDR3 contains 16 residues. The germline gives CDR1 MDHEN, CDR2 SYDVKM. CDR3 region: CASSLWPTPGNQPQHF. The CDR3 DNA reads TGTGCCAGCAGTTTATGGCCGACCCCTGGCAATCAGCCCCAGCATTTT.

J is TRBJ2-3 and V is TRBV28; no firm D call. V lost 0 bases, J lost 1 base, and 5 bases lay in between. Per the germline V gene, CDR1 is MDHEN and CDR2 is SYDVKM. This CDR3 is built from 14 residues. CDR3 sequence: CASSLWSGTDTQYF. The CDR3 region has the DNA TGTGCCAGCAGTTTATGGTCGGGCACAGATACGCAGTATTTT.

This clonotype was counted between two and nine times. The rearrangement uses TRBV19 and TRBJ1-3, with TRBD1 matching over 7 bases. The CDR3 extends over 14 amino acids. Germline trimming cut 7 bases from V and 13 bases from J; bases unmatched to any gene: 16. Germline-derived CDR1 and CDR2 are LNHDA and SQIVND (reference sequence). The CDR3 coding sequence is TGTGCCAGTAAATTGGGTGGACAGGAAGGAACTATATATTTT. Translating gives CASKLGGQEGTIYF.

This CDR3 is CSARDFAGVTKNIQYF. The DNA of the CDR3 is TGCAGTGCTAGAGATTTTGCGGGAGTCACCAAAAACATTCAGTACTTC. The chain employs TRBV20-1 and TRBJ2-4; 7 nucleotides line up with TRBD2. Losses at the gene ends were 0 bases for V and 2 bases for J; bases not matched to a gene: 7. The germline gives CDR1 DFQATT, CDR2 SNEGSKA (reference sequence). CDR3 length: 16 residues.

The rearrangement links TRBV20-1 to TRBJ1-6; no reliable D call. Germline CDR1 reads DFQATT; CDR2 reads SNEGSKA (reference sequence). The ends were cut back, 1 base at V and 7 bases at J, with 14 bases in the middle. This CDR3 contains 15 residues. DNA of the CDR3: TGCAGTGCTAGAGGCGGTCTGACCGAGAATTCACCCCTCCACTTT. Translation gives CSARGGLTENSPLHF.

The chain links TRBV18 to TRBJ2-2, with 7 bases matching TRBD2. The CDR3 has 20 residues. From germline, CDR1 is KGHSH and CDR2 LQKENI. Trimming took 6 bases from V and 1 from J; bases not matched to a gene: 20. The CDR3 DNA sequence: TGTGCCAGCTCCCGCTACGGGGGACTACTCCTTCTGGGGAACACCGGGGAGCTGTTTTTT. It translates to CASSRYGGLLLLGNTGELFF.

V gene TRBV7-2 combines with J gene TRBJ2-7; 12 bases map to TRBD2. The CDR3 extends over 15 amino acids. J lost 0 bases, V lost 8 bases, and 5 bases had no gene match. Germline V gene sequence: CDR1 SGHTA, CDR2 FQGNSA. CDR3 nucleotides: TGTGCCAGCGGGCTAGCGGGAGGGCCCTCCTACGAGCAGTACTTC. Residues: CASGLAGGPSYEQYF. The full variable domain, its missing parts supplied by reference TRBV7-2 and TRBJ2-7, is GAGVSQSPSNKVTEKGKDVELRCDPISGHTALYWYRQSLGQGLEFLIYFQGNSAPDKSGLPSDRFSAERTGGSVSTLTIQRTQQEDSAVYLCASGLAGGPSYEQYFGPGTRLTVT.

This clonotype was seen only once. The genes are TRBV11-2 and TRBJ2-7; 12 bases are a match to TRBD2. J gave up 5 bases and V 1 base, and 6 bases lay outside the gene matches. Germline V gene data show CDR1 as SGHAT and CDR2 as FQNNGV. The CDR3 has 16 residues. The CDR3 protein is CASSLARLAGVDEQYF. The DNA of the CDR3 is TGTGCCAGCAGCTTAGCTCGACTAGCGGGAGTCGACGAGCAGTACTTC.

This clonotype appeared a few times. The chain links TRBV7-8 to TRBJ2-3, with TRBD2 matching 8 bases. V lost 1 base and J lost 4; bases outside the gene matches: 7. CDR1 is SGHVS, CDR2 FQNEAQ, per germline. This CDR3 contains 16 residues. The DNA of the CDR3 is TGTGCCAGCAGCTTAGTAAGGACTAGCTCCGCAGATACGCAGTATTTT. This sequence encodes CASSLVRTSSADTQYF.